This T cell receptor (beta chain) originates from a study of T cells after yellow fever vaccination. Via MiXCR, TCRdb re-called the 5' RACE reads, giving one row per CDR3 protein. This table holds over 45,000 distinct CDR3 sequences, approximately 6.1% found once. Germline lookup yields CDR1 KGHDR and CDR2 SFDVKD. CDR3 size: 12 residues. V lost 1 base and J 6 bases, leaving 3 bases between the germline ends. This clonotype showed up just a few times. The sample was PBMCs, either bulk or a sorted T-cell subset (CD4+, CD8+, memory, or dextramer-sorted; not recorded which), taken on the day of the yellow fever booster vaccination. The chain combines TRBV24-1 with TRBJ2-1; D remains ambiguous. The sequence was obtained from a man between 18 and 35 years old who received the YFV17D yellow fever vaccine. The CDR3 sequence: CATSDFINEQFF. DNA of the CDR3: TGTGCCACCAGTGATTTTATCAATGAGCAGTTCTTC.